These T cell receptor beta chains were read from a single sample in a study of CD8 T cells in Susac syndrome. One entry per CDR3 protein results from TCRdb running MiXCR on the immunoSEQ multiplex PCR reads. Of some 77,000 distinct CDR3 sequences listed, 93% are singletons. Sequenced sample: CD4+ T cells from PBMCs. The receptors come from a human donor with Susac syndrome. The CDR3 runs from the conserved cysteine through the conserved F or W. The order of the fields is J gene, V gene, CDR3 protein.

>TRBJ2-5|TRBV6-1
CASNRGSGGPKETQYF
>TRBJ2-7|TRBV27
CASALGRGSGGSPYEQYF
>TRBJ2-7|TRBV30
CAWSVLPGAPSYEQYF
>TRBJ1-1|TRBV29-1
CSGTGDFTMNTEAFF
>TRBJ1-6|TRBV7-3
CASSLKADSSPLHF
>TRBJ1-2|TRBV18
CASSPRGAGYTF
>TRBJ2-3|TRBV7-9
CATPGGANTDTQYF
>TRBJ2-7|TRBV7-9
CASSRAGNEQYF
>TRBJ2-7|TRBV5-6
CASSQGQAYEQYF
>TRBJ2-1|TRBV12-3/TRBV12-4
CASRASDGGAPEQFF
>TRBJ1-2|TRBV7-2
CASSHQAAGFAYGYTF
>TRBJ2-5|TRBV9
CASSVETSGETQYF
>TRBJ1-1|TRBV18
CASSPLGRGNTEAFF
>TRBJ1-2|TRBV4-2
CASSQGGGSLRRFGGYTF
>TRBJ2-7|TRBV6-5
CASSYLGQGNWGEQYF
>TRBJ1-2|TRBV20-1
CSAPRVLRGYTF
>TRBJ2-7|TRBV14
CASSWRNRDRGYEQYF
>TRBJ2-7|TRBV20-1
CSARDQRGAHEQYF
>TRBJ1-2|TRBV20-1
CSAASGVNYGYTF
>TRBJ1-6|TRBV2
CASSDGSNSPLHF
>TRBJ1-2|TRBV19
CASSIDRRYGYTF
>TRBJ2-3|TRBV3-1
CASSQLAGTGTDTQYF
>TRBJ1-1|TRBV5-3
CARSAMRQGNTEAFF
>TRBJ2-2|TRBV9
CASSVGAIDTGELFF
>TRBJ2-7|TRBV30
CAWSVPGLASYEQYF
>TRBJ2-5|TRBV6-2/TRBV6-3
CASSYILAGGLETQYF
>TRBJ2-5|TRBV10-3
CAISEGTAQETQYF
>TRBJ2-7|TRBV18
CASSPIEGYEQYF
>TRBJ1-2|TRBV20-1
CSAVLGAGRLNYGYTF
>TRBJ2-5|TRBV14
CASSRYRDRQETQYF
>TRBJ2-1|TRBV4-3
CASSRSTSGDTNEQFF
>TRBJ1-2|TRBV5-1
CASSLASTGPTYGYTF
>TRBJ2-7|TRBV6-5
CASSYRQGYEQYF
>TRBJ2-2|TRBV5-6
CASSLRYPVDTGELFF
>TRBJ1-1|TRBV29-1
CSVDWAEAFF
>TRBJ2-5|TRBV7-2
CASSPRTGHGETQYF
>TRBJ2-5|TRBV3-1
CASSQAGAGGIQETQYF
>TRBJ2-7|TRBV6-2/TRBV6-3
CASSYSGRASSYEQYF
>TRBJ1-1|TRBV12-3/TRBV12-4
CASSWGVGRSEAFF
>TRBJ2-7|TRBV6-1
CASSQLAGFSYEQYF
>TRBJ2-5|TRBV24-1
CATSDFGTGGLETQYF
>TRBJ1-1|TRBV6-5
CASSSRTGTEAFF
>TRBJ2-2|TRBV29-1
CSVGRQGGTGELFF
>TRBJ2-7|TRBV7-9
CASSWAGTGSRGGEQYF
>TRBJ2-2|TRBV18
CASSPAHGELFF
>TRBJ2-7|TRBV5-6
CASSLVSLPSYEQYF
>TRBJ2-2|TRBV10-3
CAISEAASTGELFF
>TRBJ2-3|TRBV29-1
CSVEVQRGRTDTQYF
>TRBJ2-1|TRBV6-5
CASRRQDPDNEQFF
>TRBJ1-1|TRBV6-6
CASSYEEGEAFF
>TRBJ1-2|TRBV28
CASSLGRLGYTF
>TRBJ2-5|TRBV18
CASSPRQGRETQYF
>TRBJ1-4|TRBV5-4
CASSLDRRQSDEKLFF
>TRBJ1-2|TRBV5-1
CASSLGTAANYGYTF
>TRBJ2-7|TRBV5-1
CASSSGTGYHEQYF
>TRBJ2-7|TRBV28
CASSWTGSSYEQYF
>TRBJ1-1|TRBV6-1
CASSRSIPRRTGGAFF
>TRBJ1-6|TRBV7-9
CASSRDRGLLGSPLHF
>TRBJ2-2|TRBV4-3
CASSHEGHRELFF